This TCR beta chain was profiled in a study of T cells after yellow fever vaccination. This clonotype has at least ten counts. The target antigen is unknown. Overall study results and limits: The booster response re-showed most primary clones: roughly 97% CD4, approximately 90% CD8. FACS-sorted repertoires could harbor abundant contaminating bulk-population clonotypes.

V lost 0 bases and J 2 bases, leaving 17 bases between the germline ends. The V gene's germline CDR1 is LGHNA and CDR2 YSLEER. The CDR3 is 17 amino acids. A universal primer site and UMIs were added as TCR cDNA was made by 5'RACE template switching. TCRdb reanalysed the 5' RACE reads using MiXCR and keeps one entry per CDR3 protein. The data show about 150,000 distinct CDR3 sequences, approximately 6.6% seen once. This TCR was recovered from a man in his thirties or forties who received the YFV17D yellow fever vaccine. The chain links TRBV4-3 to TRBJ2-7; TRBD1 or TRBD2 may be the D gene (6 bases each). The material was CD4+ T cells sorted from PBMCs, obtained 10 days after the yellow fever booster vaccination. CDR3 nucleotides: TGCGCCAGCAGCCAAGATTACGGGGGCCACCGAGCCTACGAGCAGTACTTC. Its translation: CASSQDYGGHRAYEQYF.